This T cell receptor beta chain emerged from a study of T cell repertoires in cytomegalovirus infection. For the study at large: The public TCR beta signatures pointed to both CMV infection and matching HLA type.

This clonotype was detected ten times or more. TCRdb redid the calling of the reads with MiXCR, one entry per CDR3 protein. The sample lists about 450,000 distinct CDR3 sequences, 31% occurring once. Trimming at V came to 2 bases and at J to 0 bases, leaving 1 base not matched to a gene. The CDR3 covers 15 residues. CDR1 SEHNR and CDR2 FQNEAQ come from the germline V gene (reference sequence). The sample was PBMCs. The rearrangement uses TRBV7-9 and TRBJ2-5, with 9 bases fitting TRBD2. This receptor was obtained from a human donor in good health (CMV status not recorded). Some clones in this sample may be carry-over from other donors' samples. The CDR3 coding sequence is TGTGCCAGCAGCTTAAGCGGGGGGCACCAAGAGACCCAGTACTTC. This encodes CASSLSGGHQETQYF.